This T cell receptor beta chain was found in a study of blood T cell repertoires in COVID-19. Across the whole study: Italy, Spain and the United States were the sources of the convalescent and acute COVID-19 samples. The analysed material was cDNA or gDNA that came from T cells, B-cell-depleted T cells, or PBMCs.

Authors' analysis steps: Nucleated cell number was recorded as an estimate derived from reference gene primer amplification. The table came from immunoSEQ multiplex PCR; TCRdb's copy has only in-frame clones and leaves some out. Clonal size and the V and J genes are those of that table, whereas D and trimming came from the DNA. The table lists about 140,000 clones, 80% to 85% of them singletons. The germline CDR1 and CDR2 sequences are GTSNPN and SVGIG (reference sequence). The CDR3 totals 15 residues. Between the trimmed V and J ends, which lost 2 bases and 0 bases, there was a span of 11 bases. This receptor was taken from a woman aged 60 to 75 with acute or convalescent COVID-19. The chain combines TRBV30 with TRBJ2-1, with D possibly TRBD2 on 6 matching bases. What was sequenced was peripheral blood. The CDR3 nucleotides are TGTGCCTGGAGTCACGGGAGAGTCTCCTACAATGAGCAGTTCTTC. It yields the protein CAWSHGRVSYNEQFF.